This T cell receptor (beta chain) was profiled in a study of blood T cell repertoires in COVID-19. On the study more broadly: Whether acute or convalescent, the COVID-19 samples came from the United States, Italy and Spain. Nucleic acid was either cDNA or gDNA, and it came from T cells, B-cell-depleted T cells, or PBMCs.

This CDR3 spans 16 amino acids. The germline gives CDR1 LNHDA, CDR2 SQIVND (reference sequence). The V and J ends lost 5 bases and 1 base, in that order; junction bases with no gene match: 9. As handled by the study authors: Amplified reference gene primers provided the basis for estimating nucleated cell counts. The data were produced by immunoSEQ multiplex PCR, yet TCRdb's version contains in-frame clones alone and is incomplete. Clone size and the V and J calls come from that table; the DNA yielded D and trimming. Here the sample spans 150,000 to 200,000 clones, roughly nine tenths being singletons. Grouping used clinical history reported by participants in a survey and questionnaire.

Material for sequencing was PBMCs or T cells enriched from blood (not recorded which). The TCR sequence derives from a woman aged 40 to 55 with acute COVID-19. The gene calls are TRBV19 and TRBJ2-7, with 9 positions matching TRBD1. CDR3 sequence: CASSVTRGQGSYEQYF. As DNA, the CDR3 is TGTGCCAGTAGTGTGACTAGGGGACAGGGTTCCTACGAGCAGTACTTC.